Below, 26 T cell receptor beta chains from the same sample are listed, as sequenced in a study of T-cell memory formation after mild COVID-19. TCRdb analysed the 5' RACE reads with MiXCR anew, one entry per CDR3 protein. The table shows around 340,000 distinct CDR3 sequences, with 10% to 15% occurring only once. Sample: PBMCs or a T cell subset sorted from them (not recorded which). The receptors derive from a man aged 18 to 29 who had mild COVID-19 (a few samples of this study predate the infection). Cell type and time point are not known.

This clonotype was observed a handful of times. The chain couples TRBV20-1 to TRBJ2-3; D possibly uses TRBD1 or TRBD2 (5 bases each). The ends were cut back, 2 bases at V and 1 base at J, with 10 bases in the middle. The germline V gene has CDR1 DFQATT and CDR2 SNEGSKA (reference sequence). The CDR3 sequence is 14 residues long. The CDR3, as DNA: TGCAGTGCTAGATGGGGGACGGGCACAGATACGCAGTATTTT. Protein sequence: CSARWGTGTDTQYF.

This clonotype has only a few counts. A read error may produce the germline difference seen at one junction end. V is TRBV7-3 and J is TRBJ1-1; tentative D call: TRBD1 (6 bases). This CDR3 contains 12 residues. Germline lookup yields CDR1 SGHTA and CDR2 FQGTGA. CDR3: CASSSQGTPEDF. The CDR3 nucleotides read TGTGCCAGCAGCTCCCAGGGGACACCGGAAGACTTT.

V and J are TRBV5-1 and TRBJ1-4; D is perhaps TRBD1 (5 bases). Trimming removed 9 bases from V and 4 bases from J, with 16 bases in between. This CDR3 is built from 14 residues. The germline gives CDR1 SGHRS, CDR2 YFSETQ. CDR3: CATAPGPINEKLFF. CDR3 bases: TGCGCCACTGCACCGGGACCCATTAATGAAAAACTGTTTTTT. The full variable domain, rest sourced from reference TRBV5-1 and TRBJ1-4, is KAGVTQTPRYLIKTRGQQVTLSCSPISGHRSVSWYQQTPGQGLQFLFEYFSETQRNKGNFPGRFSGRQFSNSRSEMNVSTLELGDSALYLCATAPGPINEKLFFGSGTQLSVL.

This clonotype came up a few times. CDR3 protein: CASSSRSGVGANVLTF. CDR3 nucleotides: TGTGCCAGCAGCTCTAGATCAGGGGTTGGGGCCAACGTCCTGACTTTC. The chain links TRBV7-6 to TRBJ2-6, with D possibly TRBD1 on 6 matching bases. CDR3 size: 16 residues. With 4 bases removed from V and 3 bases from J, the gap between germline ends came to 13 bases. Per germline, CDR1 SGHVS and CDR2 FNYEAQ. Supplemented by reference TRBV7-6 and TRBJ2-6, the full variable domain reads GAGVSQSPRYKVTKRGQDVALRCDPISGHVSLYWYRQALGQGPEFLTYFNYEAQQDKSGLPNDRFSAERPEGSISTLTIQRTEQRDSAMYRCASSSRSGVGANVLTFGAGSRLTVL.

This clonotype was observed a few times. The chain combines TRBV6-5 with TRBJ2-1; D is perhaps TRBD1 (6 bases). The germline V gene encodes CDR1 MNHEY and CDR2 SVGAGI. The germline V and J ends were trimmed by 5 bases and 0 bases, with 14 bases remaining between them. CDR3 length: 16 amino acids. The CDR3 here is CASSSLQGRSYNEQFF. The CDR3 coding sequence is TGTGCCAGCAGTAGTCTACAGGGACGCTCCTACAATGAGCAGTTCTTC.

In nucleotides, the CDR3 is TGTGCCACCAGCAGGGAGGGACAGGGTAAGGGTGAGCAGTTCTTC. Its translation: CATSREGQGKGEQFF. The gene calls are TRBV15 and TRBJ2-1, with TRBD1 matching 9 bases. Germline V CDR1 and CDR2: LNHNV, YYDKDF (reference sequence). The ends lost 3 bases at V and 9 bases at J; junction bases unmatched: 9. This CDR3 is built from 15 residues.

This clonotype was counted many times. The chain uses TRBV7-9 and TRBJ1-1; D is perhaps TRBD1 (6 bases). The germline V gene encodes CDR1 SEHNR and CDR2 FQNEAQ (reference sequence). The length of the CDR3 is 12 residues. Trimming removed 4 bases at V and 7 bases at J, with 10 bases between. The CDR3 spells CASSSYRDEAFF. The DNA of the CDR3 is TGTGCCAGCAGCTCTTACAGGGATGAAGCTTTCTTT.

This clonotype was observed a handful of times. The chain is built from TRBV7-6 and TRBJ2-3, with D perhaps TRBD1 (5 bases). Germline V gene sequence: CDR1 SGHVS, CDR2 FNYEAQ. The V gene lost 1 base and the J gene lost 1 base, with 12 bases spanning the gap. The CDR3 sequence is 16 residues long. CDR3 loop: CASSLEYRSGTDTQYF. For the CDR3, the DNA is TGTGCCAGCAGCTTAGAATACAGGTCCGGCACAGATACGCAGTATTTT.

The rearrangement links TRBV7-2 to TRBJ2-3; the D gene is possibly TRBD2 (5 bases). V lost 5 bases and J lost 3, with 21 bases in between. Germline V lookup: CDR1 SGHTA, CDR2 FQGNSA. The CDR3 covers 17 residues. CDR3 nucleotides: TGTGCCAGCAGCAAGAAGGTTGTGGCGGGTCCAACAGATACGCAGTATTTT. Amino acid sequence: CASSKKVVAGPTDTQYF.

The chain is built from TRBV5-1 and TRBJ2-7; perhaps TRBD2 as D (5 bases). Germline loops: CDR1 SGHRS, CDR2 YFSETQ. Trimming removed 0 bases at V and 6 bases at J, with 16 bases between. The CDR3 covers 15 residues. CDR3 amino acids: CASSLGAPGMAEQYF. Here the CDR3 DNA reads TGCGCCAGCAGCTTGGGGGCACCGGGGATGGCCGAGCAGTACTTC.

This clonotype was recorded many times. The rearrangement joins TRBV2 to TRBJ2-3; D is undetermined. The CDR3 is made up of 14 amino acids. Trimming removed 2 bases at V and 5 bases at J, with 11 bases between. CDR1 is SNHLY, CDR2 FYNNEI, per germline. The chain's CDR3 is CASSELDGIDTQYF. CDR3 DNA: TGTGCCAGCAGTGAACTAGACGGAATAGATACGCAGTATTTT. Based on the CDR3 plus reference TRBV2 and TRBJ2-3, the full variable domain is EPEVTQTPSHQVTQMGQEVILRCVPISNHLYFYWYRQILGQKVEFLVSFYNNEISEKSEIFDDQFSVERPDGSNFTLKIRSTKLEDSAMYFCASSELDGIDTQYFGPGTRLTVL.

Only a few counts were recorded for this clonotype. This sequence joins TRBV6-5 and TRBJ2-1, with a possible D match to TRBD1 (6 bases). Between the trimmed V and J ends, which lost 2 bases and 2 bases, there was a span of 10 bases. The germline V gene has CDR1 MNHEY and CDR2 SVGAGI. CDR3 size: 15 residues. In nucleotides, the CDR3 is TGTGCCAGCAGTTACCGGTGGGGGCCCTACAATGAGCAGTTCTTC. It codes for CASSYRWGPYNEQFF.

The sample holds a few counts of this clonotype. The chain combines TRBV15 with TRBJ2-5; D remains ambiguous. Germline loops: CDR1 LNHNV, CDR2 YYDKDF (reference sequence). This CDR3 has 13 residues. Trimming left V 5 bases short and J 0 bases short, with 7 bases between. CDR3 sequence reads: CATSRKHQETQYF. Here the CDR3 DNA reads TGTGCCACCAGCCGCAAGCACCAAGAGACCCAGTACTTC.

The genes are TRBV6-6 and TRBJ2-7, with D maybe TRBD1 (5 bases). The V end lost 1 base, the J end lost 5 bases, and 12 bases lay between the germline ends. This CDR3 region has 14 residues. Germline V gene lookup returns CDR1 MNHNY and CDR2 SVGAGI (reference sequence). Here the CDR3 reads CASSYYGASNEQYV. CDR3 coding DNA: TGTGCCAGCAGTTACTATGGGGCGAGTAACGAGCAGTACGTC.

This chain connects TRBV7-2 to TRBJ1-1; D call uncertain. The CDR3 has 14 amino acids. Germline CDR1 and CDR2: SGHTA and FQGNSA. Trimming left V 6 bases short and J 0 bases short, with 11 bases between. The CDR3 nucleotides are TGTGCCAGCAGTCCAGTAGGTTTGAACACTGAAGCTTTCTTT. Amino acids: CASSPVGLNTEAFF.

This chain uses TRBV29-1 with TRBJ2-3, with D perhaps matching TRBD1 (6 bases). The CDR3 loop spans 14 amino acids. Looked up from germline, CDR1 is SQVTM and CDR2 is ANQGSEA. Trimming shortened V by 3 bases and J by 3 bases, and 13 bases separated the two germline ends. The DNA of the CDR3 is TGCAGCGTTGACACAGGGCCCATGACAGATACGCAGTATTTT. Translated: CSVDTGPMTDTQYF.

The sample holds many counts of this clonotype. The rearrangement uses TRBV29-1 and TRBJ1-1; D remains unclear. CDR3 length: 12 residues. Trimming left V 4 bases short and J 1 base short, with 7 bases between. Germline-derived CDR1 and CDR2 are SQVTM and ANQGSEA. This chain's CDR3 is CSVVSENTEAFF. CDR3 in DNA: TGCAGCGTTGTATCCGAGAACACTGAAGCTTTCTTT. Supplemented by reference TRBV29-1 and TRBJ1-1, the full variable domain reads SAVISQKPSRDICQRGTSLTIQCQVDSQVTMMFWYRQQPGQSLTLIATANQGSEATYESGFVIDKFPISRPNLTFSTLTVSNMSPEDSSIYLCSVVSENTEAFFGQGTRLTVV.

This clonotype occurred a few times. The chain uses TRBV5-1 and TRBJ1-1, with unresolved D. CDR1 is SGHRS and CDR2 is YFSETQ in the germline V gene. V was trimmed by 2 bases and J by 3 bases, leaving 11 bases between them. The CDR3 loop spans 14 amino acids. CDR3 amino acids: CASSFRGMDTEAFF. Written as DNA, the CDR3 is TGCGCCAGCAGCTTCCGGGGTATGGACACTGAAGCTTTCTTT.

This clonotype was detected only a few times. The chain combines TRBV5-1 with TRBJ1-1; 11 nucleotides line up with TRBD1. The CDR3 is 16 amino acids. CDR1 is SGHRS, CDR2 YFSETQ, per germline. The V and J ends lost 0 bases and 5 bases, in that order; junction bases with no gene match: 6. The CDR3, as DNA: TGCGCCAGCAGCTTGGGACGGACAGGGGGCAAAACTGAAGCTTTCTTT. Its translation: CASSLGRTGGKTEAFF.

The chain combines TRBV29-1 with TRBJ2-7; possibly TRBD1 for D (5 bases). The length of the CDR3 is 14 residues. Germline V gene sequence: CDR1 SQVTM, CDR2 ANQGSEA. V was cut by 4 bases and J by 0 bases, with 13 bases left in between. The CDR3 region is CSVVNRFSSYEQYF. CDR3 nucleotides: TGCAGCGTTGTAAACAGGTTCAGCTCCTACGAGCAGTACTTC.

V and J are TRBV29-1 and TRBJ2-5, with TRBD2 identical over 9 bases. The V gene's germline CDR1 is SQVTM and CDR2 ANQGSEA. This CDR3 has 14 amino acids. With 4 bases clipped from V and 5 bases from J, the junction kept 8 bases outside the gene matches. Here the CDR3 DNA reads TGCAGCGTTGCGTACCAAAGCGGGGGGGAGACCCAGTACTTC. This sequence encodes CSVAYQSGGETQYF. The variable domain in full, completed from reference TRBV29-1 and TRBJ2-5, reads SAVISQKPSRDICQRGTSLTIQCQVDSQVTMMFWYRQQPGQSLTLIATANQGSEATYESGFVIDKFPISRPNLTFSTLTVSNMSPEDSSIYLCSVAYQSGGETQYFGPGTRLLVL.

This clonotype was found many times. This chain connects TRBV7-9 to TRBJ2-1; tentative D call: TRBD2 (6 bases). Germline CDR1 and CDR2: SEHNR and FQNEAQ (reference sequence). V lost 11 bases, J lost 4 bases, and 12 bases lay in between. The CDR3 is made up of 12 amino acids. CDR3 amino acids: CAHGGAYNEQFF. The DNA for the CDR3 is TGTGCCCACGGCGGGGCTTACAATGAGCAGTTCTTC.

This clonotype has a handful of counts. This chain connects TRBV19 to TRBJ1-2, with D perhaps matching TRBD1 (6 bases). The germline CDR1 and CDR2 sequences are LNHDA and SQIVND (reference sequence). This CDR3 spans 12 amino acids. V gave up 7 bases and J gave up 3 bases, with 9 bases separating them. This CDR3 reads CASTGGHYGYTF. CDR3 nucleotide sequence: TGTGCCAGTACTGGGGGGCACTATGGCTACACCTTC. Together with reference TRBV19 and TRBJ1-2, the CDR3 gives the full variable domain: DGGITQSPKYLFRKEGQNVTLSCEQNLNHDAMYWYRQDPGQGLRLIYYSQIVNDFQKGDIAEGYSVSREKKESFPLTVTSAQKNPTAFYLCASTGGHYGYTFGSGTRLTVV.

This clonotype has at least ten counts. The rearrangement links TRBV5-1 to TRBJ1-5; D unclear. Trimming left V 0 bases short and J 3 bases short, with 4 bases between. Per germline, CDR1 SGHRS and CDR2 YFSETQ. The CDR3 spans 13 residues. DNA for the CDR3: TGCGCCAGCAGCTTGGTTGTCAATCAGCCCCAGCATTTT. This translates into CASSLVVNQPQHF. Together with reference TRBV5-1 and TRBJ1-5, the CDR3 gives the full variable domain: KAGVTQTPRYLIKTRGQQVTLSCSPISGHRSVSWYQQTPGQGLQFLFEYFSETQRNKGNFPGRFSGRQFSNSRSEMNVSTLELGDSALYLCASSLVVNQPQHFGDGTRLSIL.

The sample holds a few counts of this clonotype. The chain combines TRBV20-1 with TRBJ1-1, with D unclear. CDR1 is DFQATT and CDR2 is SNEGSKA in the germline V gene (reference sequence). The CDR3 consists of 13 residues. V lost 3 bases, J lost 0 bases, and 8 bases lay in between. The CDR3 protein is CSASSVMNTEAFF. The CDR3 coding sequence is TGCAGTGCTAGTTCGGTGATGAACACTGAAGCTTTCTTT.

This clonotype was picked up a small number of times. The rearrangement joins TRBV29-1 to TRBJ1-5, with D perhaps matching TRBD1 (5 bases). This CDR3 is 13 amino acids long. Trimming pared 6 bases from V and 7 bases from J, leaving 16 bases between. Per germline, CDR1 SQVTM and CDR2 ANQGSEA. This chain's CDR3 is CSVGLSGKQPQHF. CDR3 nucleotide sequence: TGCAGCGTGGGGCTATCGGGGAAGCAGCCCCAGCATTTT.